Listed below are T cell receptor beta chains from one sample, sequenced in a study of early T cells in non-severe SARS-CoV-2 infection. TCRdb ran MiXCR on the 5' RACE reads and lists one entry per CDR3 protein. The table has some 78,000 distinct CDR3 sequences, approximately 13% seen once. Sequencing input: whole blood. The receptors come from an adult who was a healthcare worker with PCR-confirmed SARS-CoV-2 infection or an uninfected control (not recorded which). Both conserved end residues are part of each CDR3. The D gene is left open where the match is weak. The size of a clone is reported for some rows only, either as once, few or many, or as a class for expanded clones.

d_call	j_call	clone_size	v_call	cdr3_aa	cdr3_nt
TRBD2	TRBJ2-3	many	TRBV3-1	CASSQLAGGSDTQYF	TGTGCCAGCAGCCAACTAGCGGGGGGTTCAGATACGCAGTATTTT
-	TRBJ2-7	-	TRBV18	CASSPPAGYEQYF	TGTGCCAGCTCACCACCGGCAGGGTACGAGCAGTACTTC
TRBD1	TRBJ2-7	-	TRBV27	CASSASTGNPYEQYF	TGTGCCAGCAGCGCCTCGACAGGGAACCCCTACGAGCAGTACTTC
TRBD1	TRBJ2-3	-	TRBV29-1	CSVSRQGRTDTQYF	TGCAGCGTTTCCAGACAGGGCCGCACAGATACGCAGTATTTT
-	TRBJ2-7	few	TRBV7-3	CASSLMSGSYEQYF	TGTGCCAGCAGCTTAATGTCAGGATCCTACGAGCAGTACTTC
-	TRBJ1-2	few	TRBV29-1	CSASQVLNYGYTF	TGCAGCGCCAGCCAGGTTCTTAACTATGGCTACACCTTC
TRBD1	TRBJ1-1	many	TRBV6-1	CASTSDRFSNTEAFF	TGTGCCAGCACCTCGGACAGGTTTTCGAACACTGAAGCTTTCTTT
TRBD1	TRBJ2-7	-	TRBV7-8	CASSSPGQGHSEQYF	TGTGCCAGCAGCTCGCCGGGACAGGGTCATAGCGAGCAGTACTTC
TRBD2	TRBJ2-1	few	TRBV11-3	CASSPNRLAGGYNEQFF	TGTGCCAGCAGCCCGAATCGGTTAGCGGGGGGCTACAATGAGCAGTTCTTC
TRBD2	TRBJ2-3	-	TRBV12-3/TRBV12-4	CASMASGEVNTQYF	TGTGCCAGCATGGCTAGCGGGGAGGTAAATACGCAGTATTTT
TRBD2	TRBJ2-5	few	TRBV7-2	CASSLLRGGETQYF	TGTGCCAGCAGCTTACTGCGGGGGGGCGAGACCCAGTACTTC
-	TRBJ2-2	few	TRBV12-3/TRBV12-4	CASSLRGVVGELFF	TGTGCCAGCAGTTTAAGAGGGGTAGTCGGGGAGCTGTTTTTT
-	TRBJ2-1	many	TRBV2	CASSQTSINEQFF	TGTGCCAGCAGCCAGACTAGTATCAATGAGCAGTTCTTC
-	TRBJ1-2	few	TRBV29-1	CSVWGPDSYGYTF	TGCAGCGTTTGGGGGCCGGACAGCTATGGCTACACCTTC
-	TRBJ2-1	many	TRBV19	CASSPSYSGFSVEQFF	TGTGCCAGTAGCCCGTCTTACAGCGGTTTCTCGGTTGAGCAGTTCTTC
-	TRBJ2-1	-	TRBV29-1	CSAQGGWSYNEQFF	TGCAGCGCCCAGGGGGGTTGGTCCTACAATGAGCAGTTCTTC
-	TRBJ2-1	few	TRBV29-1	CSVEGTGRSYNEQFF	TGCAGCGTTGAAGGAACGGGACGCTCCTACAATGAGCAGTTCTTC
TRBD2	TRBJ2-1	-	TRBV5-1	CASSLGPGTSGNEQFF	TGCGCCAGCAGCCTGGGTCCCGGGACTAGCGGGAATGAGCAGTTCTTC
-	TRBJ1-6	few	TRBV2	CASSDYPVSSPLHF	TGTGCCAGCAGTGACTATCCGGTCAGTTCACCCCTCCACTTT
-	TRBJ2-7	many	TRBV19	CASSPGPFYEQYF	TGTGCCAGTAGCCCGGGACCTTTTTACGAGCAGTACTTC
TRBD1	TRBJ2-5	-	TRBV2	CASRGQGALETQYF	TGTGCCAGCAGGGGACAGGGGGCCTTAGAGACCCAGTACTTC
-	TRBJ2-1	once	TRBV5-1	CASSLGWYNEQFF	TGCGCCAGCAGCTTGGGCTGGTACAATGAGCAGTTCTTC
-	TRBJ2-3	-	TRBV18	CASSLDVPPDTQYF	TGTGCCAGCTCCTTGGACGTCCCCCCAGATACGCAGTATTTT
-	TRBJ2-5	many	TRBV5-4	CASSSPRGTSQETQYF	TGTGCCAGCAGCTCCCCCCGAGGGACTTCCCAAGAGACCCAGTACTTC
TRBD2	TRBJ2-3	few	TRBV29-1	CSVSTSASTDTQYF	TGCAGCGTTTCGACTAGCGCTTCTACAGATACGCAGTATTTT
-	TRBJ2-7	-	TRBV29-1	CSGGDREQYF	TGCAGCGGGGGGGACAGAGAGCAGTACTTC
TRBD1	TRBJ1-2	-	TRBV3-1	CASSHSQGDYGYTF	TGTGCCAGCAGCCATAGCCAGGGGGACTATGGCTACACCTTC
-	TRBJ1-2	many	TRBV30	CACLVEGFANYGYTF	TGTGCCTGCCTAGTGGAAGGGTTCGCTAACTATGGCTACACCTTC
-	TRBJ1-1	-	TRBV29-1	CSVAGRSNTEAFF	TGCAGCGTTGCCGGACGGTCGAACACTGAAGCTTTCTTT
TRBD1	TRBJ1-5	-	TRBV28	CASTPGQSHQPQHF	TGTGCCAGCACCCCGGGACAGTCACATCAGCCCCAGCATTTT
-	TRBJ1-1	-	TRBV6-5	CASSYILNTEAFF	TGTGCCAGCAGTTACATCTTGAACACTGAAGCTTTCTTT
-	TRBJ1-1	few	TRBV6-1	CASRTRGGNTEAFF	TGTGCCAGCCGGACAAGGGGAGGGAACACTGAAGCTTTCTTT
-	TRBJ2-7	many	TRBV29-1	CSVDDGSYEQYF	TGCAGCGTTGACGACGGCTCCTACGAGCAGTACTTC
TRBD1	TRBJ1-6	-	TRBV7-9	CASSHRDSFRRSPLHF	TGTGCCAGCAGCCATCGGGACAGCTTCCGACGTTCACCCCTCCACTTT
TRBD1	TRBJ2-1	few	TRBV3-1	CASSPLGQGYNEQFF	TGTGCCAGCAGCCCGCTGGGACAGGGGTACAATGAGCAGTTCTTC
-	TRBJ1-2	few	TRBV12-3/TRBV12-4	CASRYGTFYGYTF	TGTGCCAGCAGATACGGGACATTCTATGGCTACACCTTC
TRBD1	TRBJ2-5	-	TRBV7-3	CASSTTGTGLQETQYF	TGTGCCAGCAGCACTACCGGGACAGGACTTCAAGAGACCCAGTACTTC
-	TRBJ2-5	many	TRBV12-3/TRBV12-4	CASSIQPVGAGEQETQYF	TGTGCCAGCAGTATCCAGCCGGTAGGGGCTGGGGAACAAGAGACCCAGTACTTC
-	TRBJ2-5	-	TRBV27	CTSSRRTLLETQYF	TGTACCAGCAGCCGACGGACCCTTTTGGAGACCCAGTACTTC
-	TRBJ1-4	-	TRBV4-1	CASSHPQGSNEKLFF	TGCGCCAGCAGCCATCCACAGGGATCTAATGAAAAACTGTTTTTT
TRBD1	TRBJ1-2	many	TRBV2	CASSLGTGTSYTF	TGTGCCAGCAGTCTGGGGACAGGTACAAGCTACACCTTC
TRBD2	TRBJ2-7	many	TRBV11-2	CASSPWTSGRAYEQYF	TGTGCCAGCAGCCCATGGACTAGCGGGAGGGCCTACGAGCAGTACTTC
-	TRBJ2-7	many	TRBV12-3/TRBV12-4	CASSLGLGSDF	TGTGCCAGCAGTTTAGGACTAGGGTCGGACTTC
TRBD1	TRBJ1-4	-	TRBV4-2	CASSRGQGETNEKLFF	TGTGCCAGCAGCCGCGGACAGGGGGAGACTAATGAAAAACTGTTTTTT
-	TRBJ2-7	few	TRBV18	CASSSYQGLGSSYEQYF	TGTGCCAGCTCAAGTTACCAGGGGTTGGGAAGCTCCTACGAGCAGTACTTC
-	TRBJ2-7	-	TRBV2	CASSDSGDYEQYF	TGTGCCAGCAGTGACAGTGGGGACTACGAGCAGTACTTC
-	TRBJ1-6	few	TRBV27	CASSWGASYNSPLHF	TGTGCCAGCAGTTGGGGGGCTTCCTATAATTCACCCCTCCACTTT
-	TRBJ1-1	-	TRBV4-1	CASSQPGRTEAFF	TGCGCCAGCAGCCAACCGGGACGGACTGAAGCTTTCTTT